This T cell receptor (beta chain) was retrieved from a study of patients and donors after allogeneic stem cell transplantation. Germline V gives CDR1 LNHNV, CDR2 YYDKDF (reference sequence). This CDR3 has 16 residues. A single record per CDR3 protein comes from TCRdb applying MiXCR to the RT-PCR reads. Of 800,000 to 1,000,000 distinct CDR3 sequences listed, roughly 17% are singletons. Turning to this clonotype: Sequence at one end of the junction differs from germline and may be a read error.

This receptor was obtained from a human donor who was either an allogeneic HSCT recipient or a stem cell or donor lymphocyte infusion donor (not recorded which). It is not recorded whose cells these are; they may come from a transplant donor. The chain links TRBV15 to TRBJ2-5, with a possible D match to TRBD2 (6 bases). The specimen was blood, either unsorted or a sorted T cell fraction (not recorded which). The CDR3 bases are TGTGCCACCAGCAGAACTCCGGGACTCCCCCAAGAGACCGAGTACTTC. Translated, it gives CATSRTPGLPQETEYF.